This TCR beta chain was identified in a study of cytomegalovirus exposure and HLA in healthy donors. Primers included in the PCR were 60 Vbeta and 13 Jbeta primers. Sequencing was performed with immunoSEQ multiplex PCR; in TCRdb, only in-frame clones are kept and a portion is missing. Of some 150,000 clones listed, almost 85% were seen once; the top ten hold 1.4% to 1.5%. The CDR3 has 15 residues. CDR1 MNHEY and CDR2 SMNVEV come from the germline V gene (reference sequence). J was trimmed by 6 bases and V by 6 bases; bases with no gene match: 4. The material sequenced was PBMCs. The rearrangement joins TRBV27 to TRBJ2-1; 14 bases map to TRBD2. The sequence was collected from a man aged 25 to 40 in good health and CMV-seropositive. The CDR3 DNA reads TGTGCCAGCAGCCCCGGGACTAGCGGGAGCAATGAGCAGTTCTTC. Protein product: CASSPGTSGSNEQFF.